Each of the 14 T cell receptor beta chains below was sequenced from the same sample in a study of blood T cells in healthy people across ages. A J-beta primer mix and a sample-barcoded 5' primer were used in a second PCR of roughly 6 to 11 cycles. TCRdb re-analysed the 5' RACE reads in MiXCR, keeping a single row per CDR3 protein. This sample has 1.5 million to 2 million distinct CDR3 sequences, with 49% found just once. Sequencing input: blood. These receptors were taken from a woman aged 40 to 55 in good health.

This chain connects TRBV20-1 to TRBJ2-1; 9 nucleotides align to TRBD2. Trimming cost V 1 base and J 3 bases; bases outside gene matches: 10. The CDR3 has 17 residues. Germline values: CDR1 DFQATT, CDR2 SNEGSKA (reference sequence). The chain's CDR3 is CSARGRGSGGFYNEQFF. CDR3 DNA sequence: TGCAGTGCTAGAGGTCGTGGGAGCGGGGGGTTCTACAATGAGCAGTTCTTC.

V is TRBV20-1 and J is TRBJ2-1; TRBD1 matches at 7 bases. The CDR3 loop spans 14 amino acids. V lost 1 base and J lost 5; bases outside the gene matches: 5. Looked up from germline, CDR1 is DFQATT and CDR2 is SNEGSKA (reference sequence). CDR3 in amino acids: CSARVRGGHNEQFF. Here the CDR3 DNA reads TGCAGTGCTAGAGTCCGAGGGGGCCACAATGAGCAGTTCTTC.

The chain joins TRBV27 to TRBJ2-1, with D uncertain. The J call may be incorrect, as the DNA end agrees better with TRBJ2-7. This CDR3 is 15 amino acids long. Per germline, CDR1 MNHEY and CDR2 SMNVEV (reference sequence). This CDR3 is CASSLVGFSYNEQYF. DNA of the CDR3: TGTGCCAGCAGTTTAGTAGGGTTCTCCTACAATGAGCAGTACTTC.

J is TRBJ2-3 and V is TRBV3-1; TRBD2 matches at 14 bases. This CDR3 is 16 amino acids long. Unmatched junction bases numbered 10, after V lost 8 bases and J lost 6 bases. Germline assignment: CDR1 LGHDT and CDR2 YNNKEL (reference sequence). The CDR3 loop reads CASRGLAGAAYDTQYF. CDR3 DNA sequence: TGTGCCAGCCGGGGACTAGCGGGGGCCGCCTACGATACGCAGTATTTT.

Only a few counts were recorded for this clonotype. J is TRBJ2-3 and V is TRBV7-2; no clear D gene. The V gene's germline CDR1 is SGHTA and CDR2 FQGNSA. The CDR3 is 13 amino acids. V was trimmed by 5 bases and J by 5 bases, leaving 11 bases between them. CDR3 coding DNA: TGTGCCAGCAGCCTACCCCCGGTAGATACGCAGTATTTT. Protein sequence: CASSLPPVDTQYF.

The V gene is TRBV5-8, the J gene TRBJ2-5, with 8 bases lining up with TRBD1. Trimming removed 4 bases from V and 2 bases from J; junction bases left unmatched: 7. Germline V gene sequence: CDR1 SGHTS, CDR2 YDEGEE. The CDR3 contains 15 residues. As DNA, the CDR3 is TGTGCCAGCAGCCACCCAGGGGGCCCACAAGAGACCCAGTACTTC. Translation: CASSHPGGPQETQYF.

In this sample, this clonotype turned up once. CDR3 sequence: CASSDEGTAIYGYTF. The CDR3 bases are TGCGCCAGCTCAGATGAAGGGACAGCGATCTATGGCTACACCTTC. The chain has TRBV5-1 and TRBJ1-2; 7 bases map to TRBD1. This CDR3 has 15 residues. J lost 4 bases, V lost 7 bases, and 13 bases had no gene match. CDR1 is SGHRS, CDR2 YFSETQ, per germline. The variable domain in full, completed from reference TRBV5-1 and TRBJ1-2, reads KAGVTQTPRYLIKTRGQQVTLSCSPISGHRSVSWYQQTPGQGLQFLFEYFSETQRNKGNFPGRFSGRQFSNSRSEMNVSTLELGDSALYLCASSDEGTAIYGYTFGSGTRLTVV.

The table lists this clonotype with a count of one. This sequence joins TRBV2 and TRBJ2-1, with D tentatively TRBD1 or TRBD2 (5 bases each). This CDR3 is built from 12 residues. V shed 6 bases and J shed 12 bases, with 15 bases lying between them. CDR1 is SNHLY, CDR2 FYNNEI, per germline. The CDR3 DNA follows: TGTGCCAGCAGGGGGGTCCCGGGGATGCAGTTCTTC. It yields the protein CASRGVPGMQFF.

This clonotype has more than one count but fewer than ten. The chain links TRBV11-2 to TRBJ2-7; maybe TRBD1 (6 bases). V was shortened by 4 bases and J by 3 bases, with 16 bases between the two germline ends. Per the germline V gene, CDR1 is SGHAT and CDR2 is FQNNGV. This CDR3 spans 15 amino acids. The CDR3 bases are TGTGCCAGCAGCTCCCCCCGGGACAATTTCTACGAGCAGTACTTC. Translated, it gives CASSSPRDNFYEQYF.

This clonotype was seen ten or more times. This chain links TRBV20-1 with TRBJ2-5; no reliable D call. From germline, CDR1 is DFQATT and CDR2 SNEGSKA (reference sequence). The CDR3 runs to 11 residues. V lost 6 bases and J lost 2, with 7 bases in between. CDR3 bases: TGCAGTGCAGGCGGTCAAGAGACCCAGTACTTC. Translated, it gives CSAGGQETQYF.

The CDR3 DNA is TGTGCCAGCAGTTACGGATTAGGCAGGCTAAAATCACCCCTCCACTTT. Translated, it gives CASSYGLGRLKSPLHF. The chain is built from TRBV6-5 and TRBJ1-6, with D unclear. The V end lost 2 bases, the J end lost 10 bases, and 18 bases lay between the germline ends. Germline V lookup: CDR1 MNHEY, CDR2 SVGAGI. This CDR3 contains 16 residues.

This chain joins TRBV3-1 and TRBJ1-6, with D tentatively TRBD1 (5 bases). This CDR3 contains 15 residues. Trimming cost V 4 bases and J 6 bases, with 13 bases left between them. CDR1 is LGHDT and CDR2 is YNNKEL in the germline V gene (reference sequence). CDR3 sequence (DNA): TGTGCCAGCAGCCGTACGGGACGGATTAATTCACCCCTCCACTTT. Translated, it gives CASSRTGRINSPLHF.

The chain couples TRBV7-9 to TRBJ2-1, with 8 bases fitting TRBD2. CDR1 is SEHNR, CDR2 FQNEAQ, per germline (reference sequence). The V and J ends lost 2 bases and 6 bases, in that order; junction bases with no gene match: 6. The CDR3 is made up of 15 amino acids. The DNA for the CDR3 is TGTGCCAGCAGCTTACACGGGGGGGCCCCCAATGAGCAGTTCTTC. The encoded protein is CASSLHGGAPNEQFF.

The gene calls are TRBV28 and TRBJ1-2; 8 bases map to TRBD1. Unmatched junction bases numbered 2, after V lost 8 bases and J lost 0 bases. The CDR3 sequence is 13 residues long. CDR1 and CDR2 from the germline V gene are MDHEN and SYDVKM. The chain's CDR3 is CASLGQANYGYTF. The CDR3, as DNA: TGTGCCAGCCTGGGACAGGCTAACTATGGCTACACCTTC.